In its sample, the clone carrying this T cell receptor (beta chain) was seen a few times. One entry per CDR3 protein results from TCRdb running MiXCR on the 5' RACE reads. The sample has 300,000 to 400,000 distinct CDR3 sequences; approximately 9% are singletons. The record originates from a study of T cells after yellow fever vaccination. Germline V lookup: CDR1 MGHDK, CDR2 SYGVNS. V shed 1 base and J 0 bases; nucleotides not matched to a gene: 4. The CDR3 loop spans 18 amino acids. The sequence was obtained from a young man who received the YFV17D yellow fever vaccine. Sequenced here: PBMCs, sampled on the day of the first yellow fever vaccination. This rearrangement joins TRBV25-1 to TRBJ2-6; 9 bases are shared with TRBD1. CDR3 bases: TGTGCCAGCAGTGAATGGGGACAGGGATTCTCTGGGGCCAACGTCCTGACTTTC. It codes for CASSEWGQGFSGANVLTF.